The T cell receptor beta chain described here comes from a study of blood T cell dynamics during melanoma immunotherapy. This sample's time point: pre-treatment baseline. CDR3 length: 15 amino acids. Looked up from germline, CDR1 is SGHNT and CDR2 is YENEEA. With 4 bases clipped from V and 2 bases from J, the junction kept 4 bases outside the gene matches. This table comes from immunoSEQ multiplex PCR, and its TCRdb copy is limited to in-frame clones, with some not included. The sample lists some 16,000 clones, roughly 84% occurring once. V is TRBV11-3 and J is TRBJ2-2; 7 nucleotides match TRBD1. The source material was blood, sampled from a patient treated with checkpoint blockade. The TCR originated in a human donor with melanoma. The CDR3 sequence: CASSSRGTNTGELFF. CDR3 nucleotide sequence: TGTGCCAGCAGCTCCAGGGGGACCAACACCGGGGAGCTGTTTTTT.